These 32 T cell receptor beta chains were sequenced from one sample in a study of cytomegalovirus exposure and HLA in healthy donors (dated 2017 in TCRdb). Library preparation was by the immunoSEQ multiplex PCR assay. For the multiplex PCR, a mixture combining 60 forward primers for TCR Vbeta segments and 13 reverse primers for TCR Jbeta segments was used. Imported from immuneACCESS, the table was reduced by TCRdb to in-frame sequences with V and J called. These copies leave out some clones; in studies compared against another copy, an unresolved V gene accounts for under half, and the cause of the remainder is not known. For this sample there are under 200,000 clones; around 77% appear just once. The top ten clonotypes cover approximately 2.5% of the sample. Sequenced material: PBMCs. The receptors here all came from a man in his sixties in good health and CMV-seronegative.

As concerns this clone: The junction does not match germline at one end; this may be a read error. The chain links TRBV5-4 to TRBJ2-3; 8 positions match TRBD2. CDR3 length: 16 amino acids. The germline V gene encodes CDR1 SGHNT and CDR2 YYREEE (reference sequence). The DNA of the CDR3 is TGTGCCAGCAGCTCAGGGACTAGTACAGCCACAGGTACGCAGTATTTT. This translates into CASSSGTSTATGTQYF.

This clone was found once. V is TRBV9 and J is TRBJ2-7; 14 nucleotides align to TRBD2. The CDR3 runs to 15 residues. V shed 4 bases, J shed 3 bases, and the junction held 3 bases outside the gene matches. Germline values: CDR1 SGDLS, CDR2 YYNGEE. CDR3 sequence (DNA): TGTGCCAGCAGCCTAGGGACTAGCGGGAGCTACGAGCAGTACTTC. Translating it yields CASSLGTSGSYEQYF.

DNA for the CDR3: TGTGCCAGCAGCTTGGTAAGGGGTGAGCAGTTCTTC. Residues: CASSLVRGEQFF. The gene calls are TRBV5-4 and TRBJ2-1; possible D gene TRBD1, 5 bases. Germline V lookup: CDR1 SGHNT, CDR2 YYREEE (reference sequence). This CDR3 is built from 12 residues. With 0 bases removed from V and 9 bases from J, the gap between germline ends came to 7 bases.

This chain connects TRBV6-5 to TRBJ1-2; D remains unclear. CDR3 length: 12 residues. Trimming stripped 4 bases from V and 6 bases from J, with 9 bases between. Germline CDR1 is MNHEY and CDR2 is SVGAGI. The CDR3 sequence: CASSFGGDGYTF. CDR3 DNA: TGTGCCAGCAGTTTCGGCGGTGATGGCTACACCTTC.

The chain employs TRBV2 and TRBJ1-5; TRBD1 matches 8 bases. CDR1 is SNHLY and CDR2 is FYNNEI in the germline V gene. The CDR3 spans 15 residues. Germline trimming cut 5 bases from V and 9 bases from J; bases unmatched to any gene: 12. CDR3 nucleotide sequence: TGTGCCAGCAGTCGGGACAGGACGCTGGGGGGGCCCCAGCATTTT. As protein: CASSRDRTLGGPQHF.

V gene TRBV4-2 combines with J gene TRBJ2-1; 13 positions agree with TRBD2. The V gene end was trimmed by 0 bases and the J gene end by 7 bases; junction bases not matched to a gene: 6. There are 17 residues in the CDR3. The germline gives CDR1 LGHNA, CDR2 YNFKEQ. The CDR3 DNA reads as TGTGCCAGCAGCCAAGAGGGACTAGCGGGACCTAGGAATGAGCAGTTCTTC. This translates into CASSQEGLAGPRNEQFF.

The sample holds one count of this clone. The chain links TRBV28 to TRBJ2-1, with D maybe TRBD1 (6 bases). The CDR3 has 13 residues. Trimming cost V 4 bases and J 14 bases, with 18 bases left between them. Germline assignment: CDR1 MDHEN and CDR2 SYDVKM. The CDR3 sequence: CASSSLGQKMEFF. The CDR3 nucleotides read TGTGCCAGCAGTTCCCTCGGACAGAAAATGGAGTTCTTC.

This chain links TRBV7-9 with TRBJ1-1; no firm D call. Germline lookup yields CDR1 SEHNR and CDR2 FQNEAQ (reference sequence). The ends were cut back, 5 bases at V and 0 bases at J, with 10 bases in the middle. The CDR3 totals 14 residues. The CDR3, as DNA: TGTGCCAGCAGCCCCGTCCTTATGAACACTGAAGCTTTCTTT. Its translation: CASSPVLMNTEAFF.

Comment on this clone: The CDR3 ends on some other residue instead of the conserved phenylalanine or tryptophan, so this is likely a read error. The limits of the CDR3 on the DNA are not certain, so only TCRdb's listed CDR3 is given. This chain uses TRBV20-1 with TRBJ1-2. A total of 11 residues make up the CDR3, ends included. Germline-derived CDR1 and CDR2 are DFQATT and SNEGSKA (reference sequence). The CDR3 here is CSARDRRGAGL.

The sample holds one count of this clone. Germline and junction disagree at one end, which may indicate a read error. This chain joins TRBV6-6 and TRBJ2-1; a possible D gene is TRBD2 (6 bases). CDR1 is MNHNY, CDR2 SVGAGI, per germline (reference sequence). This CDR3 contains 16 residues. The CDR3: CASSDSSSGAYNEQFF. CDR3 in DNA: TGTGCCAGCAGTGACTCAAGTAGCGGAGCATACAATGAGCAGTTCTTC.

This clone came up once. The gene calls are TRBV19 and TRBJ2-7; D not resolved. Germline V lookup: CDR1 LNHDA, CDR2 SQIVND (reference sequence). Trimming pared 3 bases from V and 0 bases from J, leaving 9 bases between. CDR3 length: 14 amino acids. CDR3 sequence: CASSMGSSSYEQYF. DNA of the CDR3: TGTGCCAGTAGTATGGGCAGCAGCTCCTACGAGCAGTACTTC.

J is TRBJ2-2 and V is TRBV12-5; 9 bases agree with TRBD2. J was trimmed by 0 bases and V by 1 base; bases with no gene match: 3. CDR1 and CDR2 (germline): LGHNT, FRNRAP. The CDR3 spans 17 residues. CDR3 sequence (DNA): TGTGCTAGTGGTTTGGACCTAGCGGGGTCGAACACCGGGGAGCTGTTTTTT. This sequence encodes CASGLDLAGSNTGELFF.

This chain links TRBV30 with TRBJ1-2; 8 bases are shared with TRBD1. Germline values: CDR1 GTSNPN, CDR2 SVGIG (reference sequence). The CDR3 consists of 14 residues. V was pared by 3 bases and J by 6 bases, with 9 bases of the junction left unmatched. CDR3 loop: CAWSRGQGRDGYTF. The CDR3 DNA is TGTGCCTGGAGCAGGGGGCAGGGTCGAGATGGCTACACCTTC.

This clone appeared a few times. The rearrangement links TRBV5-6 to TRBJ2-5, with D uncertain. CDR1 is SGHDT and CDR2 is YYEEEE in the germline V gene. V shed 5 bases and J shed 5 bases, with 19 bases lying between them. This CDR3 contains 15 residues. The CDR3 sequence: CASSQYRVSTETQYF. The CDR3 region has the DNA TGTGCCAGCAGTCAGTACCGGGTCTCCACGGAGACCCAGTACTTC.

V gene TRBV15 combines with J gene TRBJ2-3; a weak D match, TRBD1 (5 bases). Germline-derived CDR1 and CDR2 are LNHNV and YYDKDF (reference sequence). The CDR3 has 14 residues. Between the trimmed V and J ends, which lost 0 bases and 4 bases, there was a span of 8 bases. CDR3: CATSRDPRADTQYF. In DNA, the CDR3 is TGTGCCACCAGCAGAGATCCCAGGGCAGATACGCAGTATTTT. Full variable domain (remainder filled in from reference TRBV15 and TRBJ2-3): DAMVIQNPRYQVTQFGKPVTLSCSQTLNHNVMYWYQQKSSQAPKLLFHYYDKDFNNEADTPDNFQSRRPNTSFCFLDIRSPGLGDTAMYLCATSRDPRADTQYFGPGTRLTVL.

This clone has only one observation. The chain is built from TRBV5-6 and TRBJ1-1, with a weak D call TRBD1 (6 bases). The CDR3 has 16 amino acids. CDR1 is SGHDT, CDR2 YYEEEE, per germline. With 4 bases removed from V and 0 bases from J, the gap between germline ends came to 16 bases. The CDR3 DNA sequence: TGTGCCAGCAGCACTGCGACAGGCGCACTGAACACTGAAGCTTTCTTT. As protein: CASSTATGALNTEAFF.

V and J are TRBV19 and TRBJ2-7, with D tentatively TRBD1 (7 bases). The CDR3 length is 12 residues. CDR1 and CDR2 from the germline V gene are LNHDA and SQIVND (reference sequence). V was trimmed by 9 bases and J by 3 bases, leaving 12 bases between them. The CDR3 sequence is CASGGQNYEQYF. The CDR3 DNA sequence: TGTGCCAGCGGGGGACAGAACTACGAGCAGTACTTC.

This clone has a handful of counts. V gene TRBV2 combines with J gene TRBJ2-3; 7 bases align to TRBD2. The V gene's germline CDR1 is SNHLY and CDR2 FYNNEI. V lost 5 bases, J lost 1 base, and 6 bases stayed unmatched. The CDR3 is 15 amino acids. The CDR3 is CASSQGLGGTDTQYF. In DNA form, the CDR3 reads TGTGCCAGCAGTCAAGGACTAGGAGGCACAGATACGCAGTATTTT.

Turning to this clone: Germline is not matched at one junction end, which may reflect a read error. This rearrangement joins TRBV25-1 to TRBJ1-2; a possible D gene is TRBD1 (6 bases). Germline V gene lookup returns CDR1 MGHDK and CDR2 SYGVNS. The CDR3 covers 15 residues. CDR3 residues: CASRERTESDYGYPF. The CDR3 region has the DNA TGTGCCAGCAGGGAAAGGACAGAATCTGACTATGGCTACCCCTTC.

The rearrangement links TRBV15 to TRBJ2-7; 10 bases match TRBD2. Per germline, CDR1 LNHNV and CDR2 YYDKDF (reference sequence). This CDR3 contains 15 residues. V trimming: 5 bases; J trimming: 3 bases; junction bases outside the gene matches: 7. The CDR3: CATSGIAGGNYEQYF. As DNA, the CDR3 is TGTGCCACCAGCGGAATAGCGGGAGGTAACTACGAGCAGTACTTC.

The chain couples TRBV30 to TRBJ2-7; 10 nucleotides align to TRBD2. There are 14 residues in the CDR3. CDR1 GTSNPN and CDR2 SVGIG come from the germline V gene (reference sequence). V shed 1 base, J shed 6 bases, and the junction held 6 bases outside the gene matches. The CDR3 nucleotides read TGTGCCTGGAGTGATGGACTAGCGGAGGGCGAGCAGTACTTC. Its protein is CAWSDGLAEGEQYF.

This clone was observed once. The gene calls are TRBV7-9 and TRBJ2-7; a possible D gene is TRBD1 (6 bases). CDR3 size: 13 residues. Germline loops: CDR1 SEHNR, CDR2 FQNEAQ (reference sequence). V was cut by 2 bases and J by 6 bases, with 11 bases left in between. The DNA for the CDR3 is TGTGCCAGCAGCTTAATACAGGGTCGCGAGCAGTACTTC. It yields the protein CASSLIQGREQYF.

The V gene is TRBV5-1, the J gene TRBJ1-1, with a tentative D call TRBD1 (5 bases). The V end was cut by 0 bases, the J end by 1 base, with 13 bases between. In germline, CDR1 is SGHRS, CDR2 YFSETQ. The CDR3 sequence is 16 residues long. CDR3 region: CASSLGRGGRNTEAFF. In nucleotides, the CDR3 is TGCGCCAGCAGCTTGGGAAGGGGCGGTAGGAACACTGAAGCTTTCTTT.

The rearrangement joins TRBV2 to TRBJ2-3, with a possible D match to TRBD2 (5 bases). This CDR3 region has 15 residues. Germline values: CDR1 SNHLY, CDR2 FYNNEI. With 2 bases removed from V and 4 bases from J, the gap between germline ends came to 13 bases. The CDR3 nucleotides read TGTGCCAGCAGTGAAAGGAGGTTCGGGGCAGATACGCAGTATTTT. Translation gives CASSERRFGADTQYF.

A single count supports this clone. This CDR3 reads CASSFSAGGRTIQAFF. Written as DNA, the CDR3 is TGTGCCAGCAGTTTTTCGGCAGGTGGCCGAACAATTCAAGCTTTCTTT. V gene TRBV28 combines with J gene TRBJ1-1; D gene uncertain. Germline lookup yields CDR1 MDHEN and CDR2 SYDVKM. The V end lost 3 bases, the J end lost 9 bases, and 23 bases lay between the germline ends. This CDR3 is built from 16 residues.

The V gene is TRBV15, the J gene TRBJ2-4; D is possibly TRBD1 (6 bases). V dropped 0 bases and J dropped 0 bases, with 18 bases sitting between them. This CDR3 comprises 19 residues. CDR1 is LNHNV and CDR2 is YYDKDF in the germline V gene (reference sequence). In DNA form, the CDR3 reads TGTGCCACCAGCAGAGATACACAGGGCGGCCAACTAGCCAAAAACATTCAGTACTTC. As protein: CATSRDTQGGQLAKNIQYF.

The gene calls are TRBV7-2 and TRBJ1-1; possibly TRBD1 for D (5 bases). Germline V CDR1 and CDR2: SGHTA, FQGNSA. This CDR3 region has 15 residues. The V end was cut by 0 bases, the J end by 5 bases, with 13 bases between. The CDR3 is CASSLAIQGNTEAFF. The CDR3 coding sequence is TGTGCCAGCAGCTTAGCCATTCAGGGTAATACTGAAGCTTTCTTT.

This chain links TRBV19 with TRBJ1-1; D is uncertain. Germline CDR1 is LNHDA and CDR2 is SQIVND (reference sequence). CDR3 length: 13 amino acids. Trimming shortened V by 5 bases and J by 2 bases, and 9 bases separated the two germline ends. The DNA of the CDR3 is TGTGCCAGTAGTGAGGCAGCAAACACTGAAGCTTTCTTT. This codes for CASSEAANTEAFF.

This sequence joins TRBV5-1 and TRBJ2-7, with D possibly being TRBD1 (5 bases). Trimming cost V 0 bases and J 5 bases, with 15 bases left between them. CDR1 and CDR2 from the germline V gene are SGHRS and YFSETQ. The CDR3 runs 15 residues. CDR3 residues: CASSLAAGILDEQYF. The CDR3 DNA reads as TGCGCCAGCAGCTTGGCGGCAGGGATCTTGGACGAGCAGTACTTC.

The chain couples TRBV2 to TRBJ1-1; D is unresolved. The CDR3 covers 13 residues. V lost 1 base and J lost 3, with 6 bases in between. Germline V CDR1 and CDR2: SNHLY, FYNNEI. The CDR3, as DNA: TGTGCCAGCAGTGAAGGCAGTTACACTGAAGCTTTCTTT. Translated: CASSEGSYTEAFF.

CDR3 bases: TGTGCCAGCAGTGAAACAAGTTCGGGCTATGGCTACACCTTC. The encoded protein is CASSETSSGYGYTF. The chain has TRBV2 and TRBJ1-2; D unresolved. V was clipped by 2 bases and J by 4 bases, with 11 bases between them. The V gene's germline CDR1 is SNHLY and CDR2 FYNNEI. CDR3 length: 14 amino acids.

The rearrangement joins TRBV2 to TRBJ1-1; no clear D. Trimming cost V 8 bases and J 4 bases, with 14 bases left between them. Germline-derived CDR1 and CDR2 are SNHLY and FYNNEI. The CDR3 loop spans 13 amino acids. CDR3 bases: TGTGCCAGCTTCCCCGGGAGGGCCACTGAAGCTTTCTTT. This sequence encodes CASFPGRATEAFF. The whole variable domain, remainder taken from reference TRBV2 and TRBJ1-1, is EPEVTQTPSHQVTQMGQEVILRCVPISNHLYFYWYRQILGQKVEFLVSFYNNEISEKSEIFDDQFSVERPDGSNFTLKIRSTKLEDSAMYFCASFPGRATEAFFGQGTRLTVV.